These 23 T cell receptor beta chains were sequenced from one sample in a study of blood T cell repertoires in COVID-19. Here immunoSEQ multiplex PCR was the method, and the copy in TCRdb shows in-frame clones only, minus some. Of around 72,000 clones listed, 70% to 90% were seen once; the top ten hold around a sixth. The sample was peripheral blood. The receptor source for this set is an elderly woman with acute or convalescent COVID-19.

V usage is TRBV9 and J usage is TRBJ2-5; 8 bases are shared with TRBD2. The CDR3 has 15 amino acids. Trimming took 2 bases from V and 1 from J; bases not matched to a gene: 4. Germline V gene lookup returns CDR1 SGDLS and CDR2 YYNGEE. CDR3 nucleotides: TGTGCCAGCAGCGTCGGGGGGGCTCGCCAAGAGACCCAGTACTTC. Translation gives CASSVGGARQETQYF.

The CDR3 spells CASSVGPGLEETQYF. As DNA, the CDR3 is TGTGCCAGCAGCGTAGGCCCGGGACTTGAAGAGACCCAGTACTTC. The V call is TRBV9, the J call TRBJ2-5; D might be TRBD2 (6 bases). The CDR3 has 15 amino acids. V lost 0 bases, J lost 3 bases, and 12 bases lay in between. CDR1 SGDLS and CDR2 YYNGEE come from the germline V gene.

Remarks on this clone: At one of its ends the junction is not consistent with the germline gene, which may arise from a read error. The chain is built from TRBV7-7 and TRBJ2-5; D is unclear. Germline V CDR1 and CDR2: SSHAT, FNYEAQ (reference sequence). This CDR3 spans 11 amino acids. CDR3 DNA sequence: TGTGCTAGCAGCCCTAAAGAGACCCAGTACTTC. Translation: CASSPKETQYF.

The J gene is TRBJ1-1, the V gene TRBV27; possible D gene TRBD1, 6 bases. The CDR3 sequence is 15 residues long. Deletions cut 0 bases from V and 5 bases from J, with 13 bases between. From germline, CDR1 is MNHEY and CDR2 SMNVEV (reference sequence). This CDR3 is CASSLSIGGETEAFF. The CDR3 DNA is TGTGCCAGCAGTTTATCGATAGGGGGTGAGACTGAAGCTTTCTTT.

This clone was detected only once. The rearrangement joins TRBV2 to TRBJ1-1; D uncertain. In germline, CDR1 is SNHLY, CDR2 FYNNEI. The ends were cut back, 4 bases at V and 1 base at J, with 13 bases in the middle. This CDR3 has 15 amino acids. CDR3 amino acids: CASSAVDSWNTEAFF. Here the CDR3 DNA reads TGTGCCAGCAGTGCAGTAGACTCATGGAACACTGAAGCTTTCTTT. Based on the CDR3 plus reference TRBV2 and TRBJ1-1, the full variable domain is EPEVTQTPSHQVTQMGQEVILRCVPISNHLYFYWYRQILGQKVEFLVSFYNNEISEKSEIFDDQFSVERPDGSNFTLKIRSTKLEDSAMYFCASSAVDSWNTEAFFGQGTRLTVV.

V usage is TRBV5-5 and J usage is TRBJ1-1; 7 bases fit TRBD1. Germline values: CDR1 SGHKS, CDR2 YYEKEE (reference sequence). The CDR3 sequence is 15 residues long. V lost 4 bases and J lost 1; bases outside the gene matches: 7. The CDR3 coding sequence is TGTGCCAGCAGCCCGGGACAGCTCTCGAACACTGAAGCTTTCTTT. Protein sequence: CASSPGQLSNTEAFF.

This chain uses TRBV7-9 with TRBJ2-7, with D unclear. The germline V gene has CDR1 SEHNR and CDR2 FQNEAQ (reference sequence). This CDR3 spans 14 amino acids. V was cut by 5 bases and J by 0 bases, with 11 bases left in between. Written as DNA, the CDR3 is TGTGCCAGCAGCCCTACTACGACCTCCTACGAGCAGTACTTC. This translates into CASSPTTTSYEQYF.

The genes are TRBV5-4 and TRBJ1-4; 11 bases map to TRBD1. Losses at the gene ends were 4 bases for V and 12 bases for J; bases not matched to a gene: 14. The CDR3 has 16 residues. CDR1 is SGHNT and CDR2 is YYREEE in the germline V gene (reference sequence). Here the CDR3 reads CASSRSGQGAVGELFF. Written as DNA, the CDR3 is TGTGCCAGCAGCCGCAGCGGACAGGGGGCCGTAGGTGAACTGTTTTTT. The whole variable domain, remainder taken from reference TRBV5-4 and TRBJ1-4, is ETGVTQSPTHLIKTRGQQVTLRCSSQSGHNTVSWYQQALGQGPQFIFQYYREEENGRGNFPPRFSGLQFPNYSSELNVNALELDDSALYLCASSRSGQGAVGELFFGSGTQLSVL.

The rearrangement joins TRBV6-5 to TRBJ1-1; the D is unclear. The CDR3 totals 14 residues. Trimming pared 4 bases from V and 4 bases from J, leaving 13 bases between. From germline, CDR1 is MNHEY and CDR2 SVGAGI. The CDR3 DNA is TGTGCCAGCAGTTCGGGCCTCGGGATCACTGAAGCTTTCTTT. Translation: CASSSGLGITEAFF.

This rearrangement joins TRBV5-1 to TRBJ2-4; TRBD1 aligns across 8 bases. Germline CDR1 and CDR2: SGHRS and YFSETQ. The V gene end was trimmed by 4 bases and the J gene end by 6 bases; junction bases not matched to a gene: 6. The CDR3 has 14 amino acids. The CDR3 DNA reads TGCGCCAGCAGCCGTCAGGGGGCGAGAAACATTCAGTACTTC. Translation gives CASSRQGARNIQYF.

The rearrangement joins TRBV25-1 to TRBJ2-2; 10 nucleotides agree with TRBD2. Germline V gene sequence: CDR1 MGHDK, CDR2 SYGVNS. The V and J ends lost 4 bases and 6 bases, in that order; junction bases with no gene match: 5. There are 15 residues in the CDR3. CDR3 sequence: CASSAPSGRAGELFF. CDR3 DNA: TGTGCCAGCAGTGCGCCTAGCGGGAGAGCCGGGGAGCTGTTTTTT.

This chain links TRBV3-1 (or the pseudogene TRBV3-2) with TRBJ2-1; 7 nucleotides line up with TRBD2. Germline values: CDR1 LGHDT, CDR2 YNNKEL (reference sequence). Losses at the gene ends were 1 base for V and 1 base for J; bases not matched to a gene: 7. There are 17 residues in the CDR3. CDR3 sequence: CASSQGGGRGSYNEQFF. The CDR3 nucleotides read TGTGCCAGCAGCCAAGGGGGCGGGAGAGGGTCCTACAATGAGCAGTTCTTC.

The chain couples TRBV2 to TRBJ1-1; D possibly corresponds to TRBD1 (6 bases). This CDR3 has 13 amino acids. V was pared by 5 bases and J by 5 bases, with 12 bases between. Germline CDR1 is SNHLY and CDR2 is FYNNEI. The CDR3 region is CASSRTVGTEAFF. The DNA for the CDR3 is TGTGCCAGCAGTCGGACAGTAGGAACTGAAGCTTTCTTT.

This clone was seen a few times. The CDR3 reads CSVRDTAYEQYF. The CDR3 DNA is TGCAGCGTGCGCGACACAGCCTACGAGCAGTACTTC. This chain connects TRBV29-1 to TRBJ2-7; D ambiguous. CDR1 SQVTM and CDR2 ANQGSEA come from the germline V gene. The V and J ends lost 6 bases and 2 bases respectively, with 11 bases between them. This CDR3 comprises 12 residues.

This chain links TRBV20-1 with TRBJ2-3; D gene uncertain. The CDR3 extends over 12 amino acids. Germline CDR1 is DFQATT and CDR2 is SNEGSKA (reference sequence). V lost 3 bases, J lost 6 bases, and 10 bases lay in between. CDR3 loop: CSASYRADTQYF. The CDR3 DNA follows: TGCAGTGCTAGTTACCGCGCCGATACGCAGTATTTT.

As to this clone: At one end the junction does not follow the germline gene, possibly because of a read error. This chain links TRBV7-7 with TRBJ2-1; 9 bases are shared with TRBD2. Germline assignment: CDR1 SSHAT and CDR2 FNYEAQ (reference sequence). The CDR3 covers 14 residues. This chain's CDR3 is CASSASGVLDEQFF. The CDR3, as DNA: TGTGCTAGCAGCGCTAGCGGGGTCCTCGATGAGCAGTTCTTC. The whole variable domain, filled in from reference TRBV7-7 and TRBJ2-1, reads GAGVSQSPRYKVTKRGQDVTLRCDPISSHATLYWYQQALGQGPEFLTYFNYEAQPDKSGLPSDRFSAERPEGSISTLTIQRTEQRDSAMYRCASSASGVLDEQFFGPGTRLTVL.

The chain combines TRBV5-6 with TRBJ2-7; D possibly corresponds to TRBD1 (6 bases). Looked up from germline, CDR1 is SGHDT and CDR2 is YYEEEE. CDR3 length equals 13 residues. V was clipped by 4 bases and J by 3 bases, with 11 bases between them. The CDR3 DNA reads as TGTGCCAGCAGCCCTTCGGACAGCTACGAGCAGTACTTC. Protein product: CASSPSDSYEQYF.

The chain recombines TRBV12-5 with TRBJ1-1; TRBD1 aligns across 7 bases. The CDR3 loop spans 14 amino acids. Trimming took 1 base from V and 4 from J; bases not matched to a gene: 3. The V gene's germline CDR1 is LGHNT and CDR2 FRNRAP. The CDR3 is CASGLGQGATEAFF. CDR3 coding DNA: TGTGCTAGTGGTTTGGGACAGGGTGCCACTGAAGCTTTCTTT.

The genes are TRBV28 and TRBJ2-7, with D maybe TRBD1 (6 bases). The germline CDR1 and CDR2 sequences are MDHEN and SYDVKM. V was trimmed by 4 bases and J by 1 base, leaving 8 bases between them. The CDR3 runs 13 residues. The CDR3 loop is CASSSGQSYEQYF. CDR3 nucleotide sequence: TGTGCCAGCAGTTCCGGACAGTCCTACGAGCAGTACTTC.

The V gene is TRBV30, the J gene TRBJ1-5; D uncertain. Per germline, CDR1 GTSNPN and CDR2 SVGIG (reference sequence). CDR3 size: 15 residues. Trimming removed 0 bases from V and 0 bases from J, with 9 bases in between. Written as DNA, the CDR3 is TGTGCCTGGAGTGTCGGCGGGAATAGCAATCAGCCCCAGCATTTT. The encoded protein is CAWSVGGNSNQPQHF.

The gene calls are TRBV18 and TRBJ1-2; a possible D gene is TRBD1 (6 bases). V gave up 6 bases and J gave up 6 bases, with 17 bases separating them. Germline V gene data show CDR1 as KGHSH and CDR2 as LQKENI. The length of the CDR3 is 14 residues. The CDR3 nucleotides are TGTGCCAGCTCTCCGACAGGTCCCGGGGATGGCTACACCTTC. Its translation is CASSPTGPGDGYTF.

The chain joins TRBV5-1 to TRBJ2-1, with 9 positions matching TRBD2. Germline V gene data show CDR1 as SGHRS and CDR2 as YFSETQ. The J segment lost 4 bases and the V segment lost 0 bases, leaving 8 bases of the junction unmatched. This CDR3 has 17 amino acids. The CDR3 loop reads CASSLGGTSGLYNEQFF. The CDR3 DNA follows: TGCGCCAGCAGCTTGGGGGGCACTAGCGGGCTTTACAATGAGCAGTTCTTC. Drawing the rest from reference TRBV5-1 and TRBJ2-1, the complete variable domain is KAGVTQTPRYLIKTRGQQVTLSCSPISGHRSVSWYQQTPGQGLQFLFEYFSETQRNKGNFPGRFSGRQFSNSRSEMNVSTLELGDSALYLCASSLGGTSGLYNEQFFGPGTRLTVL.

This clone was recorded only once. The CDR3 region is CAISDRGLAGGMFTYNEQFF. The CDR3 DNA is TGTGCCATCAGTGACCGAGGACTAGCGGGGGGGATGTTTACCTACAATGAGCAGTTCTTC. The chain combines TRBV10-3 with TRBJ2-1, with 15 nucleotides matching TRBD2. This CDR3 contains 20 residues. Trimming took 3 bases from V and 2 from J; bases not matched to a gene: 11. Germline V gene sequence: CDR1 ENHRY, CDR2 SYGVKD.